This entry lists 5 T cell receptor beta chains sequenced from one sample in a study of T cell repertoires in cytomegalovirus infection. TCRdb redid the calling of the reads with MiXCR, one entry per CDR3 protein. The sample yields 400,000 to 600,000 distinct CDR3 sequences, about 42% seen once. Their antigens remain unidentified. Specimen: cultured PBMCs, collected from culture after CMV antigen stimulation. The receptors shown here come from a human donor in good health (CMV status not recorded). Some clones in this sample may be carry-over from other donors' samples.

This chain connects TRBV12-3 or TRBV12-4 to TRBJ2-1; TRBD2 matches 7 bases. CDR3 length: 13 amino acids. V dropped 7 bases and J dropped 10; count of bases not matched to a gene: 10. For the CDR3, the DNA is TGTGCCAGCACTCACACGGGGGGTAGAGAGCAGTTCTTC. This translates into CASTHTGGREQFF.

This clonotype turned up a few times. The gene calls are TRBV6-2 or TRBV6-3 and TRBJ1-5; no reliable D call. V lost 5 bases, J lost 4 bases, and 9 bases lay in between. The length of the CDR3 is 13 residues. The germline V gene encodes CDR1 MNHEY and CDR2 SVGEGT. The CDR3 DNA reads as TGTGCCAGCAGTGTAACAGAGAATCAGCCCCAGCATTTT. Translated: CASSVTENQPQHF.

This clonotype has just a few counts. V and J are TRBV6-5 and TRBJ2-3; 15 bases agree with TRBD2. J was trimmed by 6 bases and V by 6 bases; bases with no gene match: 4. CDR1 is MNHEY, CDR2 SVGAGI, per germline. This CDR3 region has 15 residues. This CDR3 reads CASRGTSGGWDTQYF. CDR3 nucleotide sequence: TGTGCCAGCAGGGGGACTAGCGGGGGGTGGGATACGCAGTATTTT.

J is TRBJ1-1 and V is TRBV19, with D unclear. The V gene lost 4 bases and the J gene lost 6 bases, with 12 bases spanning the gap. Germline V gene sequence: CDR1 LNHDA, CDR2 SQIVND (reference sequence). This CDR3 contains 13 residues. The CDR3 spells CASSTSAGAEAFF. CDR3 bases: TGTGCCAGTAGTACCTCCGCAGGTGCTGAAGCTTTCTTT.

The table lists this clonotype with a few counts. V gene TRBV7-6 combines with J gene TRBJ2-3; D perhaps matches TRBD2 (6 bases). V lost 5 bases and J 2 bases, leaving 14 bases between the germline ends. This CDR3 is 15 amino acids long. Germline V gene sequence: CDR1 SGHVS, CDR2 FNYEAQ. As DNA, the CDR3 is TGTGCCAGCAGCCCCCGCCGGGAGAACACAGATACGCAGTATTTT. Encoded protein: CASSPRRENTDTQYF.